A single sample is the source of the 25 T cell receptor beta chains below, sequenced in a study of post-analysis software for immune sequencing data. These receptors have no known antigen. Study-level findings and limits: About five TRBV segments appeared more often in patients than in controls, and TRBV5-6, TRBV5-1 and TRBV20-1 were among these.

Unique molecular identifiers were built into the TCR beta cDNA libraries. TCRdb passed the PCR reads through MiXCR, listing each CDR3 protein once. The repertoire holds roughly 600,000 distinct CDR3 sequences, with 44% as singletons. The sequenced sample was blood. Every receptor here comes from a girl aged 5-17 years with multiple sclerosis.

V is TRBV12-3 or TRBV12-4 and J is TRBJ2-4; possible D gene TRBD1, 7 bases. The CDR3 runs 15 residues. V shed 6 bases and J shed 2 bases, with 14 bases lying between them. In DNA form, the CDR3 reads TGTGCCAGCAGGGAGGGACAGAACCCCAAAAACATTCAGTACTTC. This gives the protein CASREGQNPKNIQYF.

The J gene is TRBJ2-5, the V gene TRBV12-3 or TRBV12-4, with D unresolved. The CDR3 sequence is 14 residues long. V was pared by 1 base and J by 2 bases, with 8 bases between. The CDR3 DNA reads as TGTGCCAGCAGTTTAGGCACGTCACAAGAGACCCAGTACTTC. It yields the protein CASSLGTSQETQYF.

This clonotype came up a few times. V and J are TRBV6-5 and TRBJ1-5; a weak D match, TRBD1 (5 bases). The V end was cut by 6 bases, the J end by 7 bases, with 19 bases between. This CDR3 has 15 amino acids. Germline V lookup: CDR1 MNHEY, CDR2 SVGAGI. The CDR3 DNA sequence: TGTGCCAGCAGACGCATGGACACGACGGGGCAGCCCCAGCATTTT. It yields the protein CASRRMDTTGQPQHF.

This clonotype has only a few counts. The gene calls are TRBV12-3 or TRBV12-4 and TRBJ1-2; D is uncertain. The CDR3 totals 15 residues. Trimming took off 6 bases at V and 6 bases at J, with 20 bases between the two ends. CDR3 region: CASSPGGYFKDGYTF. Here the CDR3 DNA reads TGTGCCAGCAGCCCAGGAGGGTACTTTAAGGATGGCTACACCTTC.

In its sample, this clonotype was seen a few times. This chain links TRBV11-2 with TRBJ2-1; D is possibly TRBD1 or TRBD2 (5 bases each). Trimming cost V 8 bases and J 4 bases, with 18 bases left between them. CDR3 length: 15 amino acids. Germline V gene data show CDR1 as SGHAT and CDR2 as FQNNGV. The CDR3 protein is CASRQWGSSYNEQFF. The CDR3 DNA sequence: TGTGCCAGCCGTCAATGGGGGAGCTCGTACAATGAGCAGTTCTTC.

The chain couples TRBV5-4 to TRBJ2-1; TRBD1 aligns across 7 bases. This CDR3 is 13 amino acids long. Germline-derived CDR1 and CDR2 are SGHNT and YYREEE (reference sequence). J was trimmed by 8 bases and V by 10 bases; bases with no gene match: 12. The CDR3 spells CALNRQGRDEQFF. CDR3 nucleotide sequence: TGTGCCTTAAACCGACAGGGTCGCGATGAGCAGTTCTTC.

The chain uses TRBV12-3 or TRBV12-4 and TRBJ1-5; 7 bases align to TRBD1. The CDR3 length is 15 residues. The V segment lost 8 bases and the J segment 7 bases; nucleotides outside the gene matches: 14. DNA of the CDR3: TGTGCCAGCGGTCCGGGGGACAGTAGGGGACAGCCCCAGCATTTT. Protein sequence: CASGPGDSRGQPQHF.

The chain has TRBV25-1 and TRBJ2-5; TRBD1 agrees at 12 bases. The germline gives CDR1 MGHDK, CDR2 SYGVNS. There are 16 residues in the CDR3. The V gene end was trimmed by 3 bases and the J gene end by 8 bases; junction bases not matched to a gene: 10. CDR3 sequence (DNA): TGTGCCAGCAGTGACCGTTTGGGACAGGGGGCGGGAACCCAGTACTTC. Amino acids: CASSDRLGQGAGTQYF.

The chain couples TRBV12-3 or TRBV12-4 to TRBJ2-1; 15 nucleotides align to TRBD2. Trimming took 3 bases from V and 7 from J; bases not matched to a gene: 13. There are 19 residues in the CDR3. The chain's CDR3 is CASSFVRFFGTSGGNEQFF. The CDR3 DNA reads TGTGCCAGCAGTTTTGTACGATTCTTCGGGACTAGCGGGGGGAATGAGCAGTTCTTC.

This clonotype was seen only a few times. The V call is TRBV7-9, the J call TRBJ1-2; 8 bases match TRBD1. The CDR3 sequence is 14 residues long. J lost 6 bases, V lost 4 bases, and 7 bases had no gene match. The germline V gene encodes CDR1 SEHNR and CDR2 FQNEAQ (reference sequence). CDR3 protein: CASSSSGGVDGYTF. The CDR3 DNA sequence: TGTGCCAGCAGCTCCTCAGGGGGCGTCGATGGCTACACCTTC. Full variable domain (rest looked up from reference TRBV7-9 and TRBJ1-2): DTGVSQNPRHKITKRGQNVTFRCDPISEHNRLYWYRQTLGQGPEFLTYFQNEAQLEKSRLLSDRFSAERPKGSFSTLEIQRTEQGDSAMYLCASSSSGGVDGYTFGSGTRLTVV.

This clonotype has just a few counts. CDR3 coding DNA: TGTGCCAGCATTTTCCGGACAGGGGGGACTGAAGCTTTCTTT. Translation gives CASIFRTGGTEAFF. The chain links TRBV12-3 or TRBV12-4 to TRBJ1-1, with 10 bases fitting TRBD1. Trimming cost V 7 bases and J 5 bases; bases outside gene matches: 7. The CDR3 length is 14 residues.

A single count supports this clonotype. The chain combines TRBV4-1 with TRBJ2-7; TRBD1 might be the D (6 bases). The CDR3 loop spans 15 amino acids. Germline V gene data show CDR1 as MGHRA and CDR2 as YSYEKL. Trimming took off 1 base at V and 2 bases at J, with 12 bases between the two ends. Written as DNA, the CDR3 is TGCGCCAGCAGCCAAGCCCAGGGGCAAACCTACGAGCAGTACTTC. The encoded protein is CASSQAQGQTYEQYF.

This clonotype came up once. This chain links TRBV30 with TRBJ1-1; 9 nucleotides align to TRBD1. The CDR3 is made up of 16 amino acids. From germline, CDR1 is GTSNPN and CDR2 SVGIG (reference sequence). After removal of 2 bases from V and 0 bases from J, the junction contained 7 bases not matched to a gene. The CDR3 coding sequence is TGTGCCTGGAGTAAGGACAGGGGAACAATGAACACTGAAGCTTTCTTT. Translated, it gives CAWSKDRGTMNTEAFF. Filled out from reference TRBV30 and TRBJ1-1, the complete variable domain reads SQTIHQWPATLVQPVGSPLSLECTVEGTSNPNLYWYRQAAGRGLQLLFYSVGIGQISSEVPQNLSASRPQDRQFILSSKKLLLSDSGFYLCAWSKDRGTMNTEAFFGQGTRLTVV.

This clonotype was counted a few times. The V and J genes are TRBV12-3 or TRBV12-4 and TRBJ2-7; no firm D call. The CDR3 is 17 residues long. V lost 6 bases, J lost 1 base, and 22 bases lay in between. CDR3 DNA sequence: TGTGCCAGCAGCCTAGGCTGGCAGCGCGCAGCGTCCTACGAGCAGTACTTC. This sequence encodes CASSLGWQRAASYEQYF.

This clonotype has a handful of counts. The rearrangement joins TRBV5-1 to TRBJ1-5; TRBD1 is a possible D gene (6 bases). This CDR3 contains 17 residues. Between the trimmed V and J ends, which lost 1 base and 0 bases, there was a span of 14 bases. CDR1 is SGHRS, CDR2 YFSETQ, per germline. The CDR3: CASSLPTGTPSNQPQHF. As DNA, the CDR3 is TGCGCCAGCAGCTTGCCTACAGGGACACCTAGCAATCAGCCCCAGCATTTT.

The V and J genes are TRBV20-1 and TRBJ2-7; D is perhaps TRBD1 or TRBD2 (5 bases each). The CDR3 runs 15 residues. The germline CDR1 and CDR2 sequences are DFQATT and SNEGSKA (reference sequence). V lost 0 bases, J lost 5 bases, and 17 bases lay in between. The CDR3, as DNA: TGCAGTGCTAGAGACGGGGCGGCCGTTTTCGACGAGCAGTACTTC. It specifies CSARDGAAVFDEQYF.

V and J are TRBV12-3 or TRBV12-4 and TRBJ2-7; 7 bases agree with TRBD2. The V segment lost 6 bases and the J segment 2 bases; nucleotides outside the gene matches: 10. The CDR3 is 15 amino acids. CDR3 region: CASSPEAGEPYEQYF. The DNA for the CDR3 is TGTGCCAGCAGCCCCGAGGCGGGAGAACCCTACGAGCAGTACTTC.

The chain recombines TRBV7-9 with TRBJ1-1; D unresolved. Germline V lookup: CDR1 SEHNR, CDR2 FQNEAQ (reference sequence). The ends were cut back, 5 bases at V and 4 bases at J, with 23 bases in the middle. The CDR3 loop spans 17 amino acids. The chain's CDR3 is CASSPAPLTPGFTEAFF. The DNA for the CDR3 is TGTGCCAGCAGCCCAGCCCCTCTGACCCCTGGGTTCACTGAAGCTTTCTTT.

This chain uses TRBV9 with TRBJ1-4, with D maybe TRBD1 (6 bases). Germline CDR1 SGDLS, CDR2 YYNGEE. This CDR3 spans 18 amino acids. Trimming took off 5 bases at V and 0 bases at J, with 20 bases between the two ends. CDR3 sequence: CASSSLTGSGATNEKLFF. CDR3 nucleotides: TGTGCCAGCAGTTCACTGACGGGGTCAGGGGCAACTAATGAAAAACTGTTTTTT.

This clonotype occurred a few times. The rearrangement joins TRBV29-1 to TRBJ2-4; 9 positions agree with TRBD1. The J call may be in error: the DNA end matches TRBJ2-7 better. CDR1 SQVTM and CDR2 ANQGSEA come from the germline V gene. The CDR3 has 15 residues. CDR3 nucleotide sequence: TGCAGCGTTGAAGCCCCGAGGACAGGGGCCCACGAGCAGTACTTC. This translates into CSVEAPRTGAHEQYF.

This clonotype was seen a handful of times. This rearrangement joins TRBV12-3 or TRBV12-4 to TRBJ2-1, with D perhaps matching TRBD1 or TRBD2 (5 bases each). The length of the CDR3 is 15 residues. V lost 2 bases to trimming and J lost 2 bases, with 10 bases between them. In DNA form, the CDR3 reads TGTGCCAGCAGTTTAACTGGGGGACCCTACAATGAGCAGTTCTTC. Protein: CASSLTGGPYNEQFF.

V usage is TRBV4-2 and J usage is TRBJ1-4; D is perhaps TRBD1 (5 bases). Germline V CDR1 and CDR2: LGHNA, YNFKEQ. The CDR3 totals 16 residues. V was trimmed by 0 bases and J by 0 bases, leaving 8 bases between them. In DNA, the CDR3 is TGTGCCAGCAGCCAAGATGTACAGGCAACTAATGAAAAACTGTTTTTT. Translating it yields CASSQDVQATNEKLFF.

This chain joins TRBV4-1 and TRBJ2-7; D might be TRBD2 (6 bases). CDR1 and CDR2 (germline): MGHRA, YSYEKL. V dropped 0 bases and J dropped 0 bases, with 15 bases sitting between them. This CDR3 comprises 17 residues. The CDR3 loop reads CASSQDLWAGSSYEQYF. In nucleotides, the CDR3 is TGCGCCAGCAGCCAAGATCTCTGGGCGGGGTCCTCCTACGAGCAGTACTTC.

Here the CDR3 reads CASSPTSGEYEQYF. CDR3 nucleotide sequence: TGTGCCAGCAGCCCAACTAGCGGGGAATACGAGCAGTACTTC. The chain has TRBV11-2 and TRBJ2-5, with 10 bases fitting TRBD2. Gene TRBJ2-7 matches the end of the DNA better, so the J call may be wrong. The CDR3 spans 14 residues. Germline-derived CDR1 and CDR2 are SGHAT and FQNNGV.

The sample holds a few counts of this clonotype. The J gene is TRBJ2-7, the V gene TRBV7-6, with D unclear. V shed 5 bases and J shed 3 bases, with 11 bases lying between them. Per the germline V gene, CDR1 is SGHVS and CDR2 is FNYEAQ. The CDR3 runs to 13 residues. CDR3 region: CASSPGPGYEQYF. The CDR3 nucleotides read TGTGCCAGCAGCCCGGGTCCCGGCTACGAGCAGTACTTC.